These T cell receptor beta chains were read from a single sample in a study of neurological immune-mediated disorders. MiXCR, run by TCRdb on the 5' RACE reads, gives a single entry per CDR3 protein. The sample has approximately 60,000 distinct CDR3 sequences, around 4% seen once; the top ten hold roughly 2.7%. Sequencing was done on a sample of PBMCs. Receptor source: a man aged 45 to 65 with multiple sclerosis. The CDR3 runs from the conserved cysteine through the conserved F or W. The order of the fields is V gene, clone size, D gene, J gene, CDR3 DNA, CDR3 protein. A D gene is named only where the DNA matches it firmly. The size entry is marked missing in some rows and otherwise reads once, few, many or a size class.

v_gene: TRBV11-2; abundance: many; d_gene: .; j_gene: TRBJ2-5; CDR3nt: TGTGCCAGCAGCTTAGGGCCAGGGCCGCAAGAGACCCAGTACTTC; CDR3aa: CASSLGPGPQETQYF
v_gene: TRBV7-8; abundance: many; d_gene: .; j_gene: TRBJ2-5; CDR3nt: TGTGCCAGCAGCCCCGGTGATTTAAGGACCCGGGAGACCCAGTACTTC; CDR3aa: CASSPGDLRTRETQYF
v_gene: TRBV12-3/TRBV12-4; abundance: few; d_gene: TRBD1; j_gene: TRBJ2-2; CDR3nt: TGTGCCAGCAGTTTCGACAGGGGCGGTGGGGCCGGGGAGCTGTTTTTT; CDR3aa: CASSFDRGGGAGELFF
v_gene: TRBV20-1; abundance: many; d_gene: .; j_gene: TRBJ2-2; CDR3nt: TGCAGTGCTAGGTCCATCGATAAGGTCACCGGGGAGCTGTTTTTT; CDR3aa: CSARSIDKVTGELFF
v_gene: TRBV19; abundance: many; d_gene: .; j_gene: TRBJ1-1; CDR3nt: TGTGCCAGTAGTATAGGGGCCAGGGATACCACTGAAGCTTTCTTT; CDR3aa: CASSIGARDTTEAFF
v_gene: TRBV6-5; abundance: few; d_gene: .; j_gene: TRBJ1-2; CDR3nt: TGTGCCAGCAGTTACTCGGGGGGAAGCTATGGCTACACCTTC; CDR3aa: CASSYSGGSYGYTF
v_gene: TRBV5-1; abundance: many; d_gene: TRBD2; j_gene: TRBJ2-7; CDR3nt: TGCGCCAGCAGCCGGACTAGCGGGGGGGCCCTTACCTACGAGCAGTACTTC; CDR3aa: CASSRTSGGALTYEQYF
v_gene: TRBV9; abundance: many; d_gene: .; j_gene: TRBJ1-2; CDR3nt: TGTGCCAGCAGCGTGACAACTGCAGCAAAACGAGGACATGGCTACACCTTC; CDR3aa: CASSVTTAAKRGHGYTF
v_gene: TRBV5-1; abundance: many; d_gene: .; j_gene: TRBJ2-3; CDR3nt: TGCGCCAGCAGCTTGGGGGACTTCGGCACAGATACGCAGTATTTT; CDR3aa: CASSLGDFGTDTQYF
v_gene: TRBV7-9; abundance: many; d_gene: .; j_gene: TRBJ1-1; CDR3nt: TGTGCCAGCAGCTTAATGGGGGTAGCGAACACTGAAGCTTTCTTT; CDR3aa: CASSLMGVANTEAFF
v_gene: TRBV20-1; abundance: many; d_gene: .; j_gene: TRBJ1-6; CDR3nt: TGCAGTGCTAGTCTGGGGGCGAATTTGAATTCACCCCTCCACTTT; CDR3aa: CSASLGANLNSPLHF
v_gene: TRBV20-1; abundance: .; d_gene: .; j_gene: TRBJ1-2; CDR3nt: TGCAGTGCTAGTAATTACGGCAAGGGCTATGGCTACACCTTC; CDR3aa: CSASNYGKGYGYTF
v_gene: TRBV15; abundance: many; d_gene: .; j_gene: TRBJ1-5; CDR3nt: TGTGCCACCAGCGGAAGACAGGTCCCCTATAGCAATCAGCCCCAGCATTTT; CDR3aa: CATSGRQVPYSNQPQHF
v_gene: TRBV4-1; abundance: .; d_gene: .; j_gene: TRBJ2-3; CDR3nt: TGCGCCAGCAGCCCACTACCGGCTCTTGAGGTGGATACGCAGTATTTT; CDR3aa: CASSPLPALEVDTQYF
v_gene: TRBV5-1; abundance: many; d_gene: .; j_gene: TRBJ2-2; CDR3nt: TGCGCCAGCAGCGTATATACAGCGAACACCGGGGAGCTGTTTTTT; CDR3aa: CASSVYTANTGELFF
v_gene: TRBV5-1; abundance: many; d_gene: .; j_gene: TRBJ1-3; CDR3nt: TGCGCCAGCAGCTTGAGCCTCTCTGGAAACACCATATATTTT; CDR3aa: CASSLSLSGNTIYF
v_gene: TRBV5-1; abundance: many; d_gene: .; j_gene: TRBJ2-4; CDR3nt: TGCGCCAGCAGCTTGCCAGGGACGGGCAACATTCAGTACTTC; CDR3aa: CASSLPGTGNIQYF
v_gene: TRBV5-5; abundance: many; d_gene: .; j_gene: TRBJ1-5; CDR3nt: TGTGCCAGCAGCTACAACCTGTATAGCAATCAGCCCCAGCATTTT; CDR3aa: CASSYNLYSNQPQHF
v_gene: TRBV4-1; abundance: many; d_gene: .; j_gene: TRBJ1-5; CDR3nt: TGCGCCAGCAGCCTTGGGTCACCCAGACCCAATCAGCCCCAGCATTTT; CDR3aa: CASSLGSPRPNQPQHF
v_gene: TRBV10-3; abundance: many; d_gene: TRBD1; j_gene: TRBJ2-7; CDR3nt: TGTGCCATCAGTGGGACAGGCGGCAATTACGAGCAGTACTTC; CDR3aa: CAISGTGGNYEQYF
v_gene: TRBV7-2; abundance: many; d_gene: .; j_gene: TRBJ1-2; CDR3nt: TGTGCCAGCAGCTTACGAGGATATGGCTACACCTTC; CDR3aa: CASSLRGYGYTF
v_gene: TRBV29-1; abundance: many; d_gene: .; j_gene: TRBJ1-6; CDR3nt: TGCAGCGTTGCGCAGGGCTCCTATAATTCACCCCTCCACTTT; CDR3aa: CSVAQGSYNSPLHF
v_gene: TRBV20-1; abundance: many; d_gene: .; j_gene: TRBJ1-2; CDR3nt: TGCAGTGCTAGAGTTCCGGGCTATGGCTACACCTTC; CDR3aa: CSARVPGYGYTF
v_gene: TRBV12-3/TRBV12-4; abundance: many; d_gene: TRBD1; j_gene: TRBJ2-7; CDR3nt: TGTGCCAGCAGTTCCGACAGGGGGAGAGCCTACGAGCAGTACTTC; CDR3aa: CASSSDRGRAYEQYF
v_gene: TRBV5-7; abundance: few; d_gene: TRBD1; j_gene: TRBJ1-5; CDR3nt: TGTGCCAGCAGCGAAGACAGGGCGACCGAGAACAATCAGCCCCAGCATTTT; CDR3aa: CASSEDRATENNQPQHF
v_gene: TRBV5-1; abundance: many; d_gene: TRBD2; j_gene: TRBJ2-1; CDR3nt: TGCGCCAGCAGCGCGGGGGGTTACAATGAGCAGTTCTTC; CDR3aa: CASSAGGYNEQFF
v_gene: TRBV7-2; abundance: many; d_gene: TRBD2; j_gene: TRBJ2-2; CDR3nt: TGTGCCAGCAGACCGGCGGGGGTAGGCACCGGGGAGCTGTTTTTT; CDR3aa: CASRPAGVGTGELFF
v_gene: TRBV28; abundance: many; d_gene: .; j_gene: TRBJ2-4; CDR3nt: TGTGCCAGCAAGGCAGTTTCCAAAAACATTCAGTACTTC; CDR3aa: CASKAVSKNIQYF
v_gene: TRBV3-1; abundance: .; d_gene: .; j_gene: TRBJ2-6; CDR3nt: TGTGCCAGCAGTCCTACGGGTCTGGGTGGGGCCAAAGTCCTGACTTTC; CDR3aa: CASSPTGLGGAKVLTF
v_gene: TRBV7-9; abundance: many; d_gene: .; j_gene: TRBJ2-1; CDR3nt: TGTGCCAGCAGCTCCCCTGATACGGGGGGCTACTACAATGAGCAGTTCTTC; CDR3aa: CASSSPDTGGYYNEQFF
v_gene: TRBV20-1; abundance: many; d_gene: .; j_gene: TRBJ2-1; CDR3nt: TGCAGTGCTAGAAACAGGGCCCCTAACAATGAGCAGTTCTTC; CDR3aa: CSARNRAPNNEQFF
v_gene: TRBV12-3/TRBV12-4; abundance: many; d_gene: .; j_gene: TRBJ2-5; CDR3nt: TGTGCCAGCAGTATTGACGGCGGGGAGACCCAGTACTTC; CDR3aa: CASSIDGGETQYF
v_gene: TRBV5-1; abundance: many; d_gene: TRBD1; j_gene: TRBJ2-2; CDR3nt: TGCGCCAGCAGCCTGGACAGGGGTCAACCGAACACCGGGGAGCTGTTTTTT; CDR3aa: CASSLDRGQPNTGELFF
v_gene: TRBV5-1; abundance: many; d_gene: TRBD1; j_gene: TRBJ1-1; CDR3nt: TGCGCCAGCAGCCGGGGGACAGGGGGATCTAACACTGAAGCTTTCTTT; CDR3aa: CASSRGTGGSNTEAFF
v_gene: TRBV4-2; abundance: few; d_gene: .; j_gene: TRBJ1-5; CDR3nt: TGTGCCAGCAGCCAAGAATACAGGGAGAGGCAGCCCCAGAATTTT; CDR3aa: CASSQEYRERQPQNF
v_gene: TRBV12-3/TRBV12-4; abundance: many; d_gene: TRBD2; j_gene: TRBJ2-3; CDR3nt: TGTGCCACGCGACTAGCGGCTACAGATACGCAGTATTTT; CDR3aa: CATRLAATDTQYF
v_gene: TRBV6-5; abundance: many; d_gene: .; j_gene: TRBJ1-5; CDR3nt: TGTGCCAGCAGTGCCCATGGGCAGCCCCAGCATTTT; CDR3aa: CASSAHGQPQHF
v_gene: TRBV20-1; abundance: few; d_gene: .; j_gene: TRBJ1-2; CDR3nt: TGCAGTCCAAAGGCAGGGGTGGACTATGGCTACACCTTC; CDR3aa: CSPKAGVDYGYTF
v_gene: TRBV15; abundance: many; d_gene: .; j_gene: TRBJ1-5; CDR3nt: TGTGCCACCAGCAGAGATGGTTTCCCTGAGGGGAATCAGCCCCAGCATTTT; CDR3aa: CATSRDGFPEGNQPQHF
v_gene: TRBV12-3/TRBV12-4; abundance: many; d_gene: .; j_gene: TRBJ1-1; CDR3nt: TGTGCCAGCAGTTTAACAACGAACACTGAAGCTTTCTTT; CDR3aa: CASSLTTNTEAFF
v_gene: TRBV5-6; abundance: many; d_gene: .; j_gene: TRBJ2-5; CDR3nt: TGTGCCAGCACCTCTCCGGGCGGAGAGACCCAGTACTTC; CDR3aa: CASTSPGGETQYF
v_gene: TRBV6-5; abundance: many; d_gene: TRBD2; j_gene: TRBJ2-5; CDR3nt: TGTGCCAGCAGTTTCACCCCGGGACTAGTCAGAGAGACCCAGTACTTC; CDR3aa: CASSFTPGLVRETQYF
v_gene: TRBV28; abundance: many; d_gene: .; j_gene: TRBJ2-4; CDR3nt: TGTGCCAGCTCCCCAGGAGGGGTCAAAAACATTCAGTACTTC; CDR3aa: CASSPGGVKNIQYF
v_gene: TRBV6-6; abundance: many; d_gene: TRBD1; j_gene: TRBJ2-6; CDR3nt: TGTGCCAGCAGTTATGCAGGGGGCTTCTCTGGGGCCAACGTCCTGACTTTC; CDR3aa: CASSYAGGFSGANVLTF